This T cell receptor (beta chain) comes out of a study of response to subunit inactivated influenza vaccine. Germline V lookup: CDR1 SQVTM, CDR2 ANQGSEA. The CDR3 is made up of 14 amino acids. V lost 3 bases to trimming and J lost 2 bases, with 13 bases between them. In TCRdb, the RT-PCR reads were re-called with MiXCR into one record per CDR3 protein. The sample lists around 480,000 distinct CDR3 sequences; approximately 17% were seen once. The starting material was CD4+ T cells sorted from PBMCs, obtained approximately 25 months after vaccination. The rearrangement links TRBV29-1 to TRBJ2-5; D is possibly TRBD1 (5 bases). The TCR sequence derives from a man between 50 and 70 years old who received an inactivated influenza vaccine. CDR3 nucleotides: TGCAGCGTTGATCCAGGGCGTAGGCAAGAGACCCAGTACTTC. Its protein product is CSVDPGRRQETQYF.